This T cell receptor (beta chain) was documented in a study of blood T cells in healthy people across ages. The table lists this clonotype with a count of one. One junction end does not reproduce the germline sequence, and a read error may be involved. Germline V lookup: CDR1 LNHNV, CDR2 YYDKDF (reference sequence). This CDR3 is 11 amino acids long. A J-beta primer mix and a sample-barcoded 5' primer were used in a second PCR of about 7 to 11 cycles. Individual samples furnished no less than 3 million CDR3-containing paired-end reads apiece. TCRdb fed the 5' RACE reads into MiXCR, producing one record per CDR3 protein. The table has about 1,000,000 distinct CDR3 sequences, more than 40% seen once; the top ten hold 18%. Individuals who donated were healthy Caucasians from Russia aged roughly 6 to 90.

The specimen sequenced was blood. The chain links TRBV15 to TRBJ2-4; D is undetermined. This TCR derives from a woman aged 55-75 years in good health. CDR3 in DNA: TGCGCCACCTGCACCGGGAACATTCAGTACTTC. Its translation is CATCTGNIQYF.